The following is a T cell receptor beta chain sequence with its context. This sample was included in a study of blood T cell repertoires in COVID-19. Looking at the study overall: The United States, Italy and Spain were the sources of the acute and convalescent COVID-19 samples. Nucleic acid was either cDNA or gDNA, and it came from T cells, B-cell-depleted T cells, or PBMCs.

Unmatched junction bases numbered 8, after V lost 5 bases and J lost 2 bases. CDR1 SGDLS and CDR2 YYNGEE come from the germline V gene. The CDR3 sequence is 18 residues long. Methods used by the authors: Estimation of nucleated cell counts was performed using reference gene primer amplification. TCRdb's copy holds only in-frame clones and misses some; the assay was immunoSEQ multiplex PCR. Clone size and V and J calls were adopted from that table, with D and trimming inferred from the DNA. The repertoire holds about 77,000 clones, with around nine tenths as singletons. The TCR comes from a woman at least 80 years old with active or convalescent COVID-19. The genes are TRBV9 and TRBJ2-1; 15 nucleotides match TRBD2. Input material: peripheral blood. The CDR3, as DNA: TGTGCCAGCAGGGACTCCGGGACTAGCGGGGGGACCTACAATGAGCAGTTCTTC. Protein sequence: CASRDSGTSGGTYNEQFF.